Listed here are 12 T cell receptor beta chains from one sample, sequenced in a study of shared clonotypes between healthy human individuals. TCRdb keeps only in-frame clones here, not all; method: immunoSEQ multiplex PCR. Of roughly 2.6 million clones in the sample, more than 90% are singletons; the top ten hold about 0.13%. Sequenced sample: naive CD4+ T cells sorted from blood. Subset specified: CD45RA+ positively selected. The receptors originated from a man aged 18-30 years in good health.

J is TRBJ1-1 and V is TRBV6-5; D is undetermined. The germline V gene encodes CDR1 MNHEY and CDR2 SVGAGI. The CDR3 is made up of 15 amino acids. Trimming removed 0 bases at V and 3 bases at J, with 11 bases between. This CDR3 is CASSYSMYGDTEAFF. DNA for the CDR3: TGTGCCAGCAGTTACTCGATGTACGGGGACACTGAAGCTTTCTTT.

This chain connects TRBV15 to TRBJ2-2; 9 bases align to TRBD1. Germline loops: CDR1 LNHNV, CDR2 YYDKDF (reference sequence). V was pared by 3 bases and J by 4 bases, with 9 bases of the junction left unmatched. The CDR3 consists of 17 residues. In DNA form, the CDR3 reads TGTGCCACCAGCAGTGAAACTGGGACAGGGTCCACCGGGGAGCTGTTTTTT. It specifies CATSSETGTGSTGELFF.

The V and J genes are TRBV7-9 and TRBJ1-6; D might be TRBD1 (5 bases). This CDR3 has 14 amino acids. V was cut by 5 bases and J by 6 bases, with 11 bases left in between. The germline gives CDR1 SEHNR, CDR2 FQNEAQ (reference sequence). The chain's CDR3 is CASSRSGGNSPLHF. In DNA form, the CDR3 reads TGTGCCAGCAGCAGATCGGGGGGTAATTCACCCCTCCACTTT.

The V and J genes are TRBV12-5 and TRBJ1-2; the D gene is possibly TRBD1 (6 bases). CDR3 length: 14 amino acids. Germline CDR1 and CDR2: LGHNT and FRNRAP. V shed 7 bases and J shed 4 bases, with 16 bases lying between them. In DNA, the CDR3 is TGTGCTAGTGTTGCGCGACAGGAGATCTATGGCTACACCTTC. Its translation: CASVARQEIYGYTF.

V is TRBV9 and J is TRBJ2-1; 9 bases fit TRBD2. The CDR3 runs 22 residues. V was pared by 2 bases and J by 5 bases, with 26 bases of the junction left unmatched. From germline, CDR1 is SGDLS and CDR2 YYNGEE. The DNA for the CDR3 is TGTGCCAGCAGCGTTGGGTACAACGGGACTAGGCTAGCGGGGAGGGTCGACAATGAGCAGTTCTTC. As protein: CASSVGYNGTRLAGRVDNEQFF.

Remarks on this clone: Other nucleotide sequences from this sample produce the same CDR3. DNA of the CDR3: TGTGCCAGCAGCCTAGGGGGGGTTGCCACTGAAGCTTTCTTT. Protein product: CASSLGGVATEAFF. The rearrangement uses TRBV7-2 and TRBJ1-1, with a weak D call TRBD1 (6 bases). V was cut by 5 bases and J by 4 bases, with 14 bases left in between. The CDR3 is 14 amino acids. CDR1 and CDR2 from the germline V gene are SGHTA and FQGNSA.

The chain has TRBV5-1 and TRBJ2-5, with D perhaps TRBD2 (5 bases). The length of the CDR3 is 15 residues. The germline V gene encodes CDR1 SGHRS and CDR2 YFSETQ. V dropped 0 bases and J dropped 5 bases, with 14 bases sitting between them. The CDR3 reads CASSLEPGFAETQYF. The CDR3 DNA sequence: TGCGCCAGCAGCTTGGAGCCGGGGTTTGCGGAGACCCAGTACTTC.

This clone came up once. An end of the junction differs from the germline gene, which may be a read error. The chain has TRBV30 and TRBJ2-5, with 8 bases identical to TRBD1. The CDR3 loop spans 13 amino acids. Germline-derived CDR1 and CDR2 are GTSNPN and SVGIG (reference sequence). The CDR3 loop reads CAWGGQVQGTQYF. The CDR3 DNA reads TGTGCCTGGGGGGGACAGGTCCAAGGGACCCAGTACTTC.

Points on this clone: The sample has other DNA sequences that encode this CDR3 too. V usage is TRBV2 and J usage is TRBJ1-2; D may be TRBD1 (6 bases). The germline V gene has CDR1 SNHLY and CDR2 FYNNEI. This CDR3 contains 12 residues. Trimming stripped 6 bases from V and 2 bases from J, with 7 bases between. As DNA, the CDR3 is TGTGCCAGCAGACAGGGAAACTATGGCTACACCTTC. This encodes CASRQGNYGYTF.

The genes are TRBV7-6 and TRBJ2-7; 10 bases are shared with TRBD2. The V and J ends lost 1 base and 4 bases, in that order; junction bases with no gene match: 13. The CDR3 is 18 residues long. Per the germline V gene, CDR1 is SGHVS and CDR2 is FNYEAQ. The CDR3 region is CASSLVGAGGDKRYEQYF. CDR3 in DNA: TGTGCCAGCAGCTTAGTGGGAGCGGGAGGGGACAAGCGGTACGAGCAGTACTTC.

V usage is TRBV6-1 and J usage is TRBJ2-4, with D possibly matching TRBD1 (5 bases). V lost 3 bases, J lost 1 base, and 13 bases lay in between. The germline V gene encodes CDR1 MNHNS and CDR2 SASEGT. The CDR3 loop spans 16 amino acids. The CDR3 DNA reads TGTGCCAGCAGTGAGGCAGGGCGGTTGGCCAAAAACATTCAGTACTTC. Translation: CASSEAGRLAKNIQYF.

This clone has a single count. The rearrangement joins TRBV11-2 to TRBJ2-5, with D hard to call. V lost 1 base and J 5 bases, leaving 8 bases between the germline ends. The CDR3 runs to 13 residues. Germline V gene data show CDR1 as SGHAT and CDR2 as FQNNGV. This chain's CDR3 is CASSLGFRETQYF. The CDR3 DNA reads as TGTGCCAGCAGCTTAGGGTTCCGGGAGACCCAGTACTTC.